This TCR beta chain originates from a study of shared T cell receptors in the human thymus. Sequencing was performed with immunoSEQ multiplex PCR; in TCRdb, only in-frame clones are kept and a portion is missing. The sample lists some 700,000 clones; 80% to 90% were seen once. Germline CDR1 is MGHRA and CDR2 is YSYEKL. There are 16 residues in the CDR3. With 3 bases clipped from V and 6 bases from J, the junction kept 9 bases outside the gene matches. The data also belong to a second study, concerning human thymus T cells. From that report: Having corrective surgery for congenital heart defects, healthy Finnish infants were the ones who donated. Corrective heart surgery yielded the resections from which the thymus tissue came. Repertoires sampled from thymus and blood appeared biased in V and J gene usage. Unrelated individuals were reported by related research to share highly overlapping thymic repertoires.

The source material was thymocytes. The clonotype was recovered from a girl less than two years old with a congenital heart defect. The chain links TRBV4-1 to TRBJ2-1; 9 nucleotides agree with TRBD2. The chain's CDR3 is CASSQRGGGGGNEQFF. The CDR3 DNA is TGCGCCAGCAGCCAGAGAGGCGGGGGGGGCGGCAATGAGCAGTTCTTC.